This T cell receptor beta chain derives from a study of T cell repertoires in cytomegalovirus infection. Overall study: Recently identified HLA-C-restricted CMV epitopes were among the peptides used. From public TCR beta signatures came an indication of both CMV infection and matching HLA type. Study outcomes and limitations: Using cumulative public TCR beta family frequency, the authors identified those who carried CMV together with the relevant HLA. HLA-C-restricted, CMV-specific TCR beta clonotypes were dominant ex vivo.

TCRdb analysed the reads with MiXCR anew, one entry per CDR3 protein. The table records about 480,000 distinct CDR3 sequences, roughly 34% of them present only once. Per germline, CDR1 MDHEN and CDR2 SYDVKM. Between the trimmed V and J ends, which lost 2 bases and 9 bases, there was a span of 9 bases. The CDR3 consists of 12 residues. In this sample, this clonotype turned up a few times. Its antigen is as yet unknown. The TCR originated in a human donor in good health (CMV status not recorded). Some clones in this sample may be carry-over from other donors' samples. The specimen was cultured PBMCs, collected from culture after CMV antigen stimulation. The chain carries TRBV28 and TRBJ2-3; D unresolved. Here the CDR3 reads CASSLVGYTQYF. As DNA, the CDR3 is TGTGCCAGCAGTTTAGTAGGGTACACGCAGTATTTT.